The 24 T cell receptor beta chains in this list originate from one sample, sequenced in a study of blood T cell repertoires in COVID-19 (dated by TCRdb to 2018 to 2020). Receptor libraries were prepared by the immunoSEQ multiplex PCR assay. TCRdb re-hosts the immuneACCESS table, in-frame sequences only. Its copies lack some clones; in the studies checked, an unresolved V gene accounts for under half of them, and the cause for the rest is not known. The table for this sample lists about 330,000 clones; 92% of them were counted only once. Clones ranked in the top ten supply less than 20% of the sample. Sequencing input: PBMCs or T cells enriched from blood (not recorded which). Receptors originate from a woman in her 30s who had recovered from COVID-19.

The chain uses TRBV6-2 or TRBV6-3 and TRBJ1-1; no clear D gene. CDR1 MNHEY and CDR2 SVGEGT come from the germline V gene. With 1 base removed from V and 6 bases from J, the gap between germline ends came to 9 bases. CDR3 length equals 13 residues. CDR3 protein: CASSYLGKSEAFF. DNA of the CDR3: TGTGCCAGCAGTTACTTGGGCAAATCTGAAGCTTTCTTT.

This clone showed up just once. The chain links TRBV6-1 to TRBJ2-7, with D perhaps matching TRBD2 (5 bases). The CDR3 spans 13 residues. The germline CDR1 and CDR2 sequences are MNHNS and SASEGT. The CDR3 sequence is CASSEVGRGGSTV. The CDR3, as DNA: TGTGCCAGCAGTGAAGTGGGAAGAGGTGGGAGCACCGTA.

The chain carries TRBV19 and TRBJ2-5; 9 bases fit TRBD2. CDR1 and CDR2 (germline): LNHDA, SQIVND (reference sequence). V was pared by 6 bases and J by 5 bases, with 4 bases of the junction left unmatched. The CDR3 has 13 residues. Written as DNA, the CDR3 is TGTGCCAGTAGCCTAGCGGGAATTGAGACCCAGTACTTC. It is translated as CASSLAGIETQYF.

This clone came up once. The chain employs TRBV19 and TRBJ2-1, with D possibly TRBD1 on 6 matching bases. Trimming pared 3 bases from V and 3 bases from J, leaving 15 bases between. This CDR3 region has 16 residues. Germline V gene lookup returns CDR1 LNHDA and CDR2 SQIVND (reference sequence). DNA of the CDR3: TGTGCCAGTAGTATGGGATCGGACAGCCGCTACAATGAGCAGTTCTTC. It is translated as CASSMGSDSRYNEQFF.

V is TRBV10-3 and J is TRBJ1-1; D ambiguous. This CDR3 has 13 residues. Per germline, CDR1 ENHRY and CDR2 SYGVKD. The V end was cut by 3 bases, the J end by 1 base, with 6 bases between. The CDR3 reads CAISESGNTEAFF. The CDR3 region has the DNA TGTGCCATCAGTGAATCCGGGAACACTGAAGCTTTCTTT.

This clone came up once. This chain links TRBV4-3 with TRBJ2-1; TRBD2 might be the D (5 bases). CDR1 and CDR2 from the germline V gene are LGHNA and YSLEER. CDR3 size: 17 residues. V dropped 0 bases and J dropped 8 bases, with 20 bases sitting between them. CDR3 sequence: CASSQEAGGGSGDEQFF. In DNA, the CDR3 is TGCGCCAGCAGCCAAGAGGCGGGCGGCGGCTCCGGGGATGAGCAGTTCTTC.

For the CDR3, the DNA is TGTGCCAGCAGTGTGCAGGGGATGAACACTGAAGCTTTCTTT. Amino acids: CASSVQGMNTEAFF. V and J are TRBV5-4 and TRBJ1-1; a possible D gene is TRBD1 (6 bases). CDR3 length: 14 residues. The V gene's germline CDR1 is SGHNT and CDR2 YYREEE (reference sequence). V lost 5 bases to trimming and J lost 0 bases, with 11 bases between them.

This clone appeared once. This chain connects TRBV11-2 to TRBJ1-3; TRBD1 matches 8 bases. The CDR3 totals 14 residues. The J segment lost 4 bases and the V segment lost 6 bases, leaving 5 bases of the junction unmatched. Germline values: CDR1 SGHAT, CDR2 FQNNGV. The DNA of the CDR3 is TGTGCCAGCAGGAAAGGACAGGGCGGAAACACCATATATTTT. Translating gives CASRKGQGGNTIYF.

This chain joins TRBV5-4 and TRBJ1-1, with TRBD1 matching over 7 bases. Germline CDR1 and CDR2: SGHNT and YYREEE (reference sequence). This CDR3 comprises 13 residues. The V segment lost 4 bases and the J segment 8 bases; nucleotides outside the gene matches: 8. The CDR3 nucleotides are TGTGCCAGCAGCAGAGGGACAGAAGTAGAAGCTTTCTTT. Its protein is CASSRGTEVEAFF. The full variable domain, its missing parts supplied by reference TRBV5-4 and TRBJ1-1, is ETGVTQSPTHLIKTRGQQVTLRCSSQSGHNTVSWYQQALGQGPQFIFQYYREEENGRGNFPPRFSGLQFPNYSSELNVNALELDDSALYLCASSRGTEVEAFFGQGTRLTVV.

The genes are TRBV28 and TRBJ1-3; D gene unclear. The V gene's germline CDR1 is MDHEN and CDR2 SYDVKM. Trimming shortened V by 2 bases and J by 3 bases, and 14 bases separated the two germline ends. The CDR3 extends over 16 amino acids. The CDR3 nucleotides are TGTGCCAGCAGTTTACTACCAGGTCCTCTTGGAAACACCATATATTTT. Amino acid sequence: CASSLLPGPLGNTIYF.

The chain is built from TRBV29-1 and TRBJ1-1; D unresolved. CDR1 is SQVTM and CDR2 is ANQGSEA in the germline V gene. The CDR3 extends over 14 amino acids. The germline V and J ends were trimmed by 5 bases and 2 bases, with 15 bases remaining between them. The CDR3 nucleotides read TGCAGCGTTTGTCTTGGCTCCTCCAACACTGAAGCTTTCTTT. Translation gives CSVCLGSSNTEAFF.

The chain employs TRBV7-2 and TRBJ2-7, with 10 bases aligning to TRBD1. CDR1 SGHTA and CDR2 FQGNSA come from the germline V gene. With 5 bases clipped from V and 1 base from J, the junction kept 8 bases outside the gene matches. The CDR3 spans 16 residues. The CDR3 nucleotides are TGTGCCAGCAGCGTGAGGACAGGGGGTCTGTCCTACGAGCAGTACTTC. Translated: CASSVRTGGLSYEQYF.

V gene TRBV7-9 combines with J gene TRBJ2-5, with 8 bases identical to TRBD2. CDR1 and CDR2 from the germline V gene are SEHNR and FQNEAQ (reference sequence). Trimming at V came to 1 base and at J to 4 bases, leaving 8 bases not matched to a gene. CDR3 size: 16 residues. The CDR3 DNA sequence: TGTGCCAGCAGCTTAGAAGGGACTAGATATGGAGAGACCCAGTACTTC. As protein: CASSLEGTRYGETQYF. The full variable domain, rest sourced from reference TRBV7-9 and TRBJ2-5, is DTGVSQNPRHKITKRGQNVTFRCDPISEHNRLYWYRQTLGQGPEFLTYFQNEAQLEKSRLLSDRFSAERPKGSFSTLEIQRTEQGDSAMYLCASSLEGTRYGETQYFGPGTRLLVL.

The CDR3 DNA follows: TGTGCCAGCAGTGCGACAGTATCTGGGGCCAACGTCCTGACTTTC. Translated, it gives CASSATVSGANVLTF. The chain links TRBV6-4 to TRBJ2-6, with D maybe TRBD1 (5 bases). V dropped 4 bases and J dropped 1 base, with 8 bases sitting between them. The CDR3 is 15 amino acids. Germline values: CDR1 MRHNA, CDR2 SNTAGT.

This clone was seen just once. The gene calls are TRBV11-1 and TRBJ2-3; 7 positions match TRBD1. This CDR3 has 15 residues. Germline CDR1 SGHAT, CDR2 FQDESV (reference sequence). The trim removed 5 bases at V and 0 bases at J, leaving 5 bases unmatched. The CDR3 sequence: CASSTTGLSTDTQYF. The DNA for the CDR3 is TGTGCCAGCAGCACGACAGGGCTCAGCACAGATACGCAGTATTTT.

J is TRBJ2-2 and V is TRBV7-6; D unresolved. Germline lookup yields CDR1 SGHVS and CDR2 FNYEAQ. V was clipped by 2 bases and J by 7 bases, with 11 bases between them. The CDR3 has 14 amino acids. The CDR3, as DNA: TGTGCCAGCAGCTTATTAGAAGCCGACGGGGAGCTGTTTTTT. Amino acids: CASSLLEADGELFF. Full variable domain (rest looked up from reference TRBV7-6 and TRBJ2-2): GAGVSQSPRYKVTKRGQDVALRCDPISGHVSLYWYRQALGQGPEFLTYFNYEAQQDKSGLPNDRFSAERPEGSISTLTIQRTEQRDSAMYRCASSLLEADGELFFGEGSRLTVL.

The CDR3 is CAWTLGTSGGSYNEQFF. The DNA for the CDR3 is TGTGCCTGGACGCTTGGGACTAGCGGGGGCTCCTACAATGAGCAGTTCTTC. This sequence joins TRBV30 and TRBJ2-1; 14 bases agree with TRBD2. Germline CDR1 and CDR2: GTSNPN and SVGIG (reference sequence). The CDR3 extends over 17 amino acids. V lost 4 bases, J lost 0 bases, and 5 bases stayed unmatched.

This chain joins TRBV5-4 and TRBJ2-7, with D unresolved. Germline-derived CDR1 and CDR2 are SGHNT and YYREEE (reference sequence). The ends were cut back, 4 bases at V and 0 bases at J, with 8 bases in the middle. This CDR3 region has 13 residues. The CDR3 nucleotides are TGTGCCAGCAGCGACTTGTTCTCCTACGAGCAGTACTTC. Residues: CASSDLFSYEQYF.

This chain uses TRBV5-1 with TRBJ2-1, with TRBD2 matching over 10 bases. The CDR3 is made up of 19 amino acids. The ends lost 3 bases at V and 3 bases at J; junction bases unmatched: 15. CDR1 SGHRS and CDR2 YFSETQ come from the germline V gene. The CDR3 DNA sequence: TGCGCCAGCAGCTCCCAGACTCTAGCGGGAGCGGTAGGCTACAATGAGCAGTTCTTC. Translation gives CASSSQTLAGAVGYNEQFF.

This chain uses TRBV28 with TRBJ1-2; D is perhaps TRBD1 (5 bases). This CDR3 comprises 19 residues. Germline V gene lookup returns CDR1 MDHEN and CDR2 SYDVKM. Trimming shortened V by 5 bases and J by 0 bases, and 25 bases separated the two germline ends. The CDR3 loop is CASSPSGRRGLKANYGYTF. The CDR3 bases are TGTGCCAGCAGTCCCTCGGGGCGGCGGGGCCTCAAGGCTAACTATGGCTACACCTTC.

J is TRBJ2-1 and V is TRBV6-5, with D perhaps TRBD2 (6 bases). Germline V gene lookup returns CDR1 MNHEY and CDR2 SVGAGI. CDR3 length: 15 amino acids. The ends were cut back, 6 bases at V and 7 bases at J, with 19 bases in the middle. The CDR3 region is CASRLGGAGRNEQFF. The CDR3 nucleotides read TGTGCCAGCAGGCTGGGGGGAGCGGGCCGGAATGAGCAGTTCTTC.

This clone was detected only a few times. V and J are TRBV11-2 and TRBJ1-1; D possibly corresponds to TRBD1 (6 bases). This CDR3 is 15 amino acids long. CDR1 is SGHAT and CDR2 is FQNNGV in the germline V gene. The V gene lost 5 bases and the J gene lost 6 bases, with 19 bases spanning the gap. The CDR3 sequence is CASSSTTWGHSEAFF. The CDR3 DNA follows: TGTGCCAGCAGCAGTACCACTTGGGGACACTCTGAAGCTTTCTTT.

This chain connects TRBV18 to TRBJ1-3; TRBD1 aligns across 8 bases. The V gene's germline CDR1 is KGHSH and CDR2 LQKENI. The CDR3 runs 18 residues. V shed 0 bases and J 3 bases; nucleotides not matched to a gene: 10. The CDR3 region is CASSPPGQAIFSGNTIYF. In DNA, the CDR3 is TGTGCCAGCTCACCACCGGGACAGGCCATATTCAGTGGAAACACCATATATTTT.

The rearrangement joins TRBV7-2 to TRBJ1-2; the match to TRBD1 covers 9 bases. Germline CDR1 SGHTA, CDR2 FQGNSA. CDR3 length: 13 amino acids. V gave up 5 bases and J gave up 7 bases; unmatched junction bases: 5. The CDR3 region is CASSPGQGSGYTF. The CDR3 nucleotides are TGTGCCAGCAGCCCCGGACAGGGGAGTGGCTACACCTTC.